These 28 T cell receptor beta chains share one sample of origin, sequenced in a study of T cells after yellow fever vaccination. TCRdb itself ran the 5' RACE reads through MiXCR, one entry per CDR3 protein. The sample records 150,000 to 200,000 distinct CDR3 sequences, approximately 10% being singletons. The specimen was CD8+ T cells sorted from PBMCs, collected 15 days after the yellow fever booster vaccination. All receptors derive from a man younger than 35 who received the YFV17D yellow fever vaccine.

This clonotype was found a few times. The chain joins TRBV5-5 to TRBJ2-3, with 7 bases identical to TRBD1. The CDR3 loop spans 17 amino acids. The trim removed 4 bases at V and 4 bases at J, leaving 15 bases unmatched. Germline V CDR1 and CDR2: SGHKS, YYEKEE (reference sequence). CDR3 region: CASSQTDDRALADTQYF. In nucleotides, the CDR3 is TGTGCCAGCAGCCAAACGGACGACAGGGCCCTGGCAGATACGCAGTATTTT. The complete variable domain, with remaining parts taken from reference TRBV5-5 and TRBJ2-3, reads DAGVTQSPTHLIKTRGQQVTLRCSPISGHKSVSWYQQVLGQGPQFIFQYYEKEERGRGNFPDRFSARQFPNYSSELNVNALLLGDSALYLCASSQTDDRALADTQYFGPGTRLTVL.

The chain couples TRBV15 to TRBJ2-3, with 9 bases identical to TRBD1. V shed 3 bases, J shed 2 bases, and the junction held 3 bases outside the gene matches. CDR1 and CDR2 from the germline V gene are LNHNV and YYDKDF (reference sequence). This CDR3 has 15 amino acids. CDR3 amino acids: CATSSRDRDTDTQYF. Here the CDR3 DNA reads TGTGCCACCAGCAGCCGGGACAGGGACACAGATACGCAGTATTTT. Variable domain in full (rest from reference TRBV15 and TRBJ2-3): DAMVIQNPRYQVTQFGKPVTLSCSQTLNHNVMYWYQQKSSQAPKLLFHYYDKDFNNEADTPDNFQSRRPNTSFCFLDIRSPGLGDTAMYLCATSSRDRDTDTQYFGPGTRLTVL.

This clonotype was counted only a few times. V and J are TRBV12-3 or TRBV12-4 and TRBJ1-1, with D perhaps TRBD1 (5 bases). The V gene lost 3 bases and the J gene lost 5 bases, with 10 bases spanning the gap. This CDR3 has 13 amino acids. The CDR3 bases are TGTGCCAGCAGTTTGGGCAGGGCGACTGAAGCTTTCTTT. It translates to CASSLGRATEAFF.

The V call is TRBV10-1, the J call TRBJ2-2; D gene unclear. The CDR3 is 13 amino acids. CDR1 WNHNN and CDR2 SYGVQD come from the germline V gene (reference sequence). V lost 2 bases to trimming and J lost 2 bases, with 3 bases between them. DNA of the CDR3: TGCGCCAGCAGTGAGATCAACACCGGGGAGCTGTTTTTT. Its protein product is CASSEINTGELFF.

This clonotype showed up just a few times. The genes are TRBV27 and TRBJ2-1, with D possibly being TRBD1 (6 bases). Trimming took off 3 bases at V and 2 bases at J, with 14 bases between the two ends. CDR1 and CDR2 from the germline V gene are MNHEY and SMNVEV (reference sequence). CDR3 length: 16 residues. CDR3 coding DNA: TGTGCCAGCAGTTTGTTGGACAGAGTTCCCTACAATGAGCAGTTCTTC. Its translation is CASSLLDRVPYNEQFF.

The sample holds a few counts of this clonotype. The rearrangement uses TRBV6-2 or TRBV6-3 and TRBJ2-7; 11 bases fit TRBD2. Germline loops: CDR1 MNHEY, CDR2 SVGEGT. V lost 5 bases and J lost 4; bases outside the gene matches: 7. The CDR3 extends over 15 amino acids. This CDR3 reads CASSRLAGPGYEQYV. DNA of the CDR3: TGTGCCAGCAGTCGACTAGCGGGGCCGGGTTACGAGCAGTACGTC.

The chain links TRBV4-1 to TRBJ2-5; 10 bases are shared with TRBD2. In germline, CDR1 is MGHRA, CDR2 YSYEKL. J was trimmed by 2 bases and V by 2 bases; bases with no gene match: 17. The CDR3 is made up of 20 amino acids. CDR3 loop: CASSQRIAGGLSGTQETQYF. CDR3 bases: TGCGCCAGCAGCCAACGAATAGCGGGGGGCCTCTCCGGGACGCAAGAGACCCAGTACTTC.

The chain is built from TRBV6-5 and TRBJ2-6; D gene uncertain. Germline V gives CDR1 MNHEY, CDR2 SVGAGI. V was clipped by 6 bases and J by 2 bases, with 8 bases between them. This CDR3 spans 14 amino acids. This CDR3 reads CASSPLTGANVLTF. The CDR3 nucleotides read TGTGCCAGCAGCCCACTTACTGGGGCCAACGTCCTGACTTTC.

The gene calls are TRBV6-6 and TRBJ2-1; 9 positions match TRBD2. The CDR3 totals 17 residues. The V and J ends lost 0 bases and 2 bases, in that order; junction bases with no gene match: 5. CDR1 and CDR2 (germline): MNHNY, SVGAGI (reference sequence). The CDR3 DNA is TGTGCCAGCAGTTACTCCCTAGCGGGGCTAACCTACAATGAGCAGTTCTTC. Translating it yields CASSYSLAGLTYNEQFF.

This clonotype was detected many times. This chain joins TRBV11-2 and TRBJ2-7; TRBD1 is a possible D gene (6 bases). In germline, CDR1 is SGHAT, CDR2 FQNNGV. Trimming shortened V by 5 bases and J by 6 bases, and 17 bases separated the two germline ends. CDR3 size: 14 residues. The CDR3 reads CASSPSRGGSEQYF. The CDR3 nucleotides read TGTGCCAGCAGCCCCTCGAGAGGGGGTTCCGAGCAGTACTTC.

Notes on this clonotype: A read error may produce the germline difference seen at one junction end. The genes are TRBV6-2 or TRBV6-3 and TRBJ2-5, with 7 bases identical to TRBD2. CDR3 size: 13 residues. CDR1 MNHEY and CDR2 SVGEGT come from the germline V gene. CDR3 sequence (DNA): TGTGCCAGCAGCTACGGGGACTACCTCGATTTTTGCTTC. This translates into CASSYGDYLDFCF.

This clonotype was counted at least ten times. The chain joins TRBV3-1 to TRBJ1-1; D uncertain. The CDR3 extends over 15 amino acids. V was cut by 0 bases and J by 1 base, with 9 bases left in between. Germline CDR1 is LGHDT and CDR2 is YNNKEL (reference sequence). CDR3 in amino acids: CASSQEVWGNTEAFF. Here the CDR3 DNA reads TGTGCCAGCAGCCAAGAAGTATGGGGGAACACTGAAGCTTTCTTT.

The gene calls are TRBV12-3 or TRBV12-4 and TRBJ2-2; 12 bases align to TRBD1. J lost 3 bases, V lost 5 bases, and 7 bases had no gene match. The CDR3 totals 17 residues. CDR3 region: CASSTRDRGRDTGELFF. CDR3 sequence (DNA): TGTGCCAGCAGTACCCGGGACAGGGGGCGAGACACCGGGGAGCTGTTTTTT.

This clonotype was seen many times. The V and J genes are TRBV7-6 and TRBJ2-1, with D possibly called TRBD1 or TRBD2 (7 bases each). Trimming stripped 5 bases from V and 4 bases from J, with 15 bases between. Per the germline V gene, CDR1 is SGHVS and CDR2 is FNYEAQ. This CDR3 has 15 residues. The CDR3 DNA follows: TGTGCCAGCAGCCAATCAGGGGGGGGATACAATGAGCAGTTCTTC. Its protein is CASSQSGGGYNEQFF.

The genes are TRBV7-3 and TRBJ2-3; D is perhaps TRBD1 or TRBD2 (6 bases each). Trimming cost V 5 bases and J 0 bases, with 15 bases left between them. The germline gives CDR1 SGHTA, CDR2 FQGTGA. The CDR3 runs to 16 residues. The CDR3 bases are TGTGCCAGCAGCCCCCTTCGGAGGGGGAGCACAGATACGCAGTATTTT. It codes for CASSPLRRGSTDTQYF.

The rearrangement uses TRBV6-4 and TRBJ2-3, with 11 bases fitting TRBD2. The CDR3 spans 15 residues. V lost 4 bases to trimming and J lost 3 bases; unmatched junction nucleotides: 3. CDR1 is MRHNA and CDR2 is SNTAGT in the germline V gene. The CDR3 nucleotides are TGTGCCAGCAGTGCCTCTAGCGGGGGGACAGATACGCAGTATTTT. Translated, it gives CASSASSGGTDTQYF.

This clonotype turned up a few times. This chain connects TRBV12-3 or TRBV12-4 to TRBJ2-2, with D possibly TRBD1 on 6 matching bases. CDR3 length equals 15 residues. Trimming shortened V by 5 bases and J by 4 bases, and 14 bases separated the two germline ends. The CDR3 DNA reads TGTGCCAGCAGTACCCGGGACACCTCCACCGGGGAGCTGTTTTTT. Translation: CASSTRDTSTGELFF.

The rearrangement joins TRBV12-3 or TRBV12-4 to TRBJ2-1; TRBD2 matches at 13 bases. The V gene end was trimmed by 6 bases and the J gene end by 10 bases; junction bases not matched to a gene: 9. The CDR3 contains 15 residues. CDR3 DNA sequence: TGTGCCAGCAGAAAAACTAGCGGGGGGGCAGGGGAGCAGTTCTTC. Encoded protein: CASRKTSGGAGEQFF.

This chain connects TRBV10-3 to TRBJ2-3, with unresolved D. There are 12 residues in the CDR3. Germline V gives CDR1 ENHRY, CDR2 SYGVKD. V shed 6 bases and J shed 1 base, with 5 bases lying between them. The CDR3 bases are TGTGCCATCAGGGACCGCACAGATACGCAGTATTTT. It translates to CAIRDRTDTQYF.

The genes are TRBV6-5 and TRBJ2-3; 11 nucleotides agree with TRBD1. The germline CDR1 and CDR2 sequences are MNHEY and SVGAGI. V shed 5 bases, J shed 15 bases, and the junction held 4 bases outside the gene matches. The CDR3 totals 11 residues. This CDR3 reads CASSDGTGGYF. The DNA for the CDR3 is TGTGCCAGCAGTGACGGGACAGGGGGTTATTTT.

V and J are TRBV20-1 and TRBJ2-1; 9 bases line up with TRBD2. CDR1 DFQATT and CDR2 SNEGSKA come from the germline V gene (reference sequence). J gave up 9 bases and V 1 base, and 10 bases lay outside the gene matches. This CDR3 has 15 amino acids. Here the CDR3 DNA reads TGCAGTGCTAGAGTGTGGGGGACTAGCACTACTGAGCAGTTCTTC. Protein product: CSARVWGTSTTEQFF.

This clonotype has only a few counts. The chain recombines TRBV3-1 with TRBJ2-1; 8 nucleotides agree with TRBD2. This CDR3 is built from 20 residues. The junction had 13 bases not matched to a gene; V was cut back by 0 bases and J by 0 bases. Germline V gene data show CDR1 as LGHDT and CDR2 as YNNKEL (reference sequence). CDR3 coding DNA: TGTGCCAGCAGCCAAGATTCGCAACTAGCGGATCTGAGCTCCTACAATGAGCAGTTCTTC. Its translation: CASSQDSQLADLSSYNEQFF.

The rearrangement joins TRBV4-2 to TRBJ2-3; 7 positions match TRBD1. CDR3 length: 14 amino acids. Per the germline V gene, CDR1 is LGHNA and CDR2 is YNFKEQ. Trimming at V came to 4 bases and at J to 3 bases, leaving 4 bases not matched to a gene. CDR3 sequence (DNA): TGTGCCAGCAGCCGTCCGGGACAGACAGATACGCAGTATTTT. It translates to CASSRPGQTDTQYF.

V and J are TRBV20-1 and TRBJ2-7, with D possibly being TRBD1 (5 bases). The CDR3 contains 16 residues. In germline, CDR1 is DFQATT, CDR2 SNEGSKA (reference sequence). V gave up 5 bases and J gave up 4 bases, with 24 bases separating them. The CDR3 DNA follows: TGCAGTGCTTTTTCAAACTCCGGCACAGGTCCGTACGAGCAGTACTTC. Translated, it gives CSAFSNSGTGPYEQYF.

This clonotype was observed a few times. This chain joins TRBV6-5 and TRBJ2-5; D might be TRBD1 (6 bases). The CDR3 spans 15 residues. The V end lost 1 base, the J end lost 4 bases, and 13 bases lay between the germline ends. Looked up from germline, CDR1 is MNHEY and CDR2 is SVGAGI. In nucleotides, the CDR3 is TGTGCCAGCAGTTACTACGAGGACAGTCGAGAGACCCAGTACTTC. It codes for CASSYYEDSRETQYF.

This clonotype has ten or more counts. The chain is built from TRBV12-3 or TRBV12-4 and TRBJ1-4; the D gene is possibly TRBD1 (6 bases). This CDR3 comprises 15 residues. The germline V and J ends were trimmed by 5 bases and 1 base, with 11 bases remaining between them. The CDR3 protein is CASSNGQLTNEKLFF. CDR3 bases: TGTGCCAGCAGTAACGGACAGTTAACTAATGAAAAACTGTTTTTT.

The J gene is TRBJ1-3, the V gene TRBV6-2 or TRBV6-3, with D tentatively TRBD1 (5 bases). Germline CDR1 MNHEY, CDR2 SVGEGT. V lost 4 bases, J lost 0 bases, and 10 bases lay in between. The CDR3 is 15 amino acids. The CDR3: CASSSDSYSGNTIYF. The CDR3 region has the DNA TGTGCCAGCAGTTCCGACAGCTACTCTGGAAACACCATATATTTT.

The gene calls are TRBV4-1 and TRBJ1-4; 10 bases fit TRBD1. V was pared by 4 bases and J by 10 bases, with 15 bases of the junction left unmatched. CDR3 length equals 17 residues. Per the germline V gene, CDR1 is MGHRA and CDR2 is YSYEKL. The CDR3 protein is CASSRGPRTGGPRKLFF. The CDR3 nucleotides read TGCGCCAGCAGCCGTGGGCCTAGGACAGGGGGTCCCCGAAAACTGTTTTTT.